This TCR beta chain was sequenced for a study of T cell responses to AZD1222 COVID-19 vaccine. This clone was picked up a small number of times. The protocol was immunoSEQ multiplex PCR, while the TCRdb copy is restricted to in-frame clones and leaves out a portion. The sample has roughly 150,000 clones, roughly 91% seen once; the top ten hold roughly 5%. The clonotype was recovered from an adult in good health. This specimen consisted of peripheral blood, obtained on day 0 of AZD1222 vaccination.

The CDR3 loop reads CASSPFRGETQYF. The CDR3 bases are TGTGCCAGCAGCCCCTTTCGAGGCGAGACCCAGTACTTC. The rearrangement links TRBV2 to TRBJ2-5; D ambiguous. The V gene's germline CDR1 is SNHLY and CDR2 FYNNEI. V gave up 6 bases and J gave up 5 bases, with 13 bases separating them. The CDR3 covers 13 residues.